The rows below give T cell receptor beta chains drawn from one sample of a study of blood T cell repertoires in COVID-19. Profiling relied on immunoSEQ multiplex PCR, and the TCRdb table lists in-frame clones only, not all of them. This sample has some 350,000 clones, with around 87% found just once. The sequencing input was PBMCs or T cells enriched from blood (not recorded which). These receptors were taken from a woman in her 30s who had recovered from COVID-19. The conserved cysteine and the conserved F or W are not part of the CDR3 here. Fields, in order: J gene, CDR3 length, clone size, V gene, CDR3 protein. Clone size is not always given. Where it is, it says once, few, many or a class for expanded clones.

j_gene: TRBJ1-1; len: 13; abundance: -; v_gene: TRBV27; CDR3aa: ASTLHGGAATEAF
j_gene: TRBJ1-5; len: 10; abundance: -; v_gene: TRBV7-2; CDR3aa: ASSLRDQPQH
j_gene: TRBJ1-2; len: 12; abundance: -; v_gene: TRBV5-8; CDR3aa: ASSPLPRVYGYT
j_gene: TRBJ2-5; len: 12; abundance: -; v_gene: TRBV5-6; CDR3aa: ASSSGTGDSRGY
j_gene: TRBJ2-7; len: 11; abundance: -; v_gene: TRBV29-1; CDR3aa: SVEEHTTYEQY
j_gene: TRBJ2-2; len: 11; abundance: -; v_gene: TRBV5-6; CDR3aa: ASTRAWTGELF
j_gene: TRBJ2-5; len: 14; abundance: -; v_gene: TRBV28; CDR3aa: ASSTPGTGGQETQY
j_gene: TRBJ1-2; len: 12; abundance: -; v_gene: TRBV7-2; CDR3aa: ASSLATASYGYT
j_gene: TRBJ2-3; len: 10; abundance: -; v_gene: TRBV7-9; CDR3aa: ASSLHTDTQY
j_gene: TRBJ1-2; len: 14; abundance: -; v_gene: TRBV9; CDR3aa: ASSVGLGPEGYGYT
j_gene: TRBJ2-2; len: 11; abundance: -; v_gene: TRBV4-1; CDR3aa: ASRPTGTGELF
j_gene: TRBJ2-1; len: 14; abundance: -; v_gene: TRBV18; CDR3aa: ASSRSDSYTYNEQF
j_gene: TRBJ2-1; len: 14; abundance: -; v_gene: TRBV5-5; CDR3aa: ASSPHGGRSYNEQF
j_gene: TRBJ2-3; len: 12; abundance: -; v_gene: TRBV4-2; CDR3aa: ASSQELLADTQY
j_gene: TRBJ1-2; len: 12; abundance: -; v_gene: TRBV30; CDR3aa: AWTTSPPNYGYT
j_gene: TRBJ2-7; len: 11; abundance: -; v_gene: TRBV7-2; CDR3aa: ASSPFTGNEQY
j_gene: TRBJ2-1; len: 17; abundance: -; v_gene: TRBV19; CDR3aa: ASSPLRTSGGTPYNEQF
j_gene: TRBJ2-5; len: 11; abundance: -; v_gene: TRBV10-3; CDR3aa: AISDPTKETQY
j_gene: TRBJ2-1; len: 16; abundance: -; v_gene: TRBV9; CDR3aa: ASSVALAGGSSYNEQF
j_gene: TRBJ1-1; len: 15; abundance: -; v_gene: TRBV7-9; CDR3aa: ASSPTPGSAANTEAF
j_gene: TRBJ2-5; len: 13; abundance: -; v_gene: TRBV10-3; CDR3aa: AISGGTGYQETQY
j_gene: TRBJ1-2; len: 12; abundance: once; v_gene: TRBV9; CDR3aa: ASSVDSRGHGYT
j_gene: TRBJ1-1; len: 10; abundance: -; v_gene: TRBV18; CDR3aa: ASSPGGREAF
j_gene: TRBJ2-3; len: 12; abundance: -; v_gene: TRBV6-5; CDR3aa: ASSLDRVRGTQY
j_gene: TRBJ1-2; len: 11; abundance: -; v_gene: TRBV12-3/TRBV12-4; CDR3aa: ASTQAAGEGYT
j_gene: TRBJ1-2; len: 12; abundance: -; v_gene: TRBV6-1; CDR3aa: ASSEAGGGYGYT
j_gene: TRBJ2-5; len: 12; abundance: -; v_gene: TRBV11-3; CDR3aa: ASSLGREAETQY
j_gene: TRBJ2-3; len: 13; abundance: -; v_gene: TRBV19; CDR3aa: ASSMGLGGADTQY
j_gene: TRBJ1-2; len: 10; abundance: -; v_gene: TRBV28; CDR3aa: AVGLGGYGYT
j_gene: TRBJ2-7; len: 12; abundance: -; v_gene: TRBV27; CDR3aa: ASSLSQGAYEQY
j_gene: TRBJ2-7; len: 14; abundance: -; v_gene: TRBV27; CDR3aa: ASSLKGTAVYYEQY
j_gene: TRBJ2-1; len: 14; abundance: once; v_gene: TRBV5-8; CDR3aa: ASSDLPSGGDNEQF
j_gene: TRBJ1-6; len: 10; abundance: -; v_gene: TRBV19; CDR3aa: ASSAYNSPLH
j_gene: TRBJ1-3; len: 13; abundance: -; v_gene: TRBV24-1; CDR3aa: ATSDFRDSGNTIY
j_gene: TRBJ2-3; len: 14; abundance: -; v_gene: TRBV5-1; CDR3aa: ASRKSTGARTDTQY